This TCR beta chain was obtained from a study of vaccination effects on CD4 cells after COVID-19. Measured with immunoSEQ multiplex PCR; TCRdb has only the in-frame clones, and not every one. The sample carries some 41,000 clones, less than 70% recorded once. The ViraFEST assay expanded antigen-specific CD4+ T cells with viral peptide pools before sequencing. Around day 10 of culture, CD4+ T cells were separated out. Having tested negative for nucleocapsid antibodies, the vaccine recipients showed no prior SARS-CoV-2 infection. This clone has more than one count but fewer than ten. Its cognate antigen is unknown. General observations from the study: Among infection- and vaccine-induced clones, marked clonal contraction occurred late after vaccination. The study had few convalescent patients and no early post-infection timepoints.

Trimming stripped 4 bases from V and 4 bases from J, with 11 bases between. Germline V CDR1 and CDR2: SGHRS, YFSETQ. The CDR3 loop spans 14 amino acids. This receptor was identified in a human donor who received a COVID-19 vaccine. The rearrangement uses TRBV5-1 and TRBJ1-4; no definite D call. The input for sequencing was CD4+ T cells from PBMCs cultured with HCoV-OC43 spike peptides, taken before COVID-19 vaccination. Stated subset: HCoV-OC43 spike overlapping peptide pool stimulation. This chain's CDR3 is CASSPQTGNEKLFF. CDR3 nucleotide sequence: TGCGCCAGCAGCCCGCAGACGGGTAATGAAAAACTGTTTTTT.